The 24 T cell receptor beta chains in this list originate from one sample, sequenced in a study of blood T cell repertoires in COVID-19. Measured with immunoSEQ multiplex PCR; TCRdb has only the in-frame clones, and not every one. The table has around 100,000 clones, over 75% seen once. Specimen: peripheral blood. Every receptor here comes from a human donor in a cohort sampled during active COVID-19.

The chain uses TRBV4-1 and TRBJ2-7; 9 bases agree with TRBD2. V lost 5 bases and J lost 2; bases outside the gene matches: 7. The CDR3 covers 15 residues. Germline loops: CDR1 MGHRA, CDR2 YSYEKL. The CDR3 loop is CASSSLSGGTYEQYF. The CDR3 DNA reads TGCGCCAGCAGCTCCCTGAGCGGGGGGACCTACGAGCAGTACTTC.

Notes on this clone: Sequence at one end of the junction differs from germline and may be a read error. This rearrangement joins TRBV7-7 to TRBJ2-7; 8 bases agree with TRBD1. The germline CDR1 and CDR2 sequences are SSHAT and FNYEAQ (reference sequence). This CDR3 contains 14 residues. Here the CDR3 DNA reads TGTGCTAGCAGCTCGCAGGGGGCGAGCGACGAGCAGTACTTC. Translation gives CASSSQGASDEQYF.

The chain couples TRBV3-1 (or the pseudogene TRBV3-2) to TRBJ1-1, with 8 positions matching TRBD1. Unmatched junction bases numbered 3, after V lost 4 bases and J lost 2 bases. CDR3 length: 14 amino acids. From germline, CDR1 is LGHDT and CDR2 YNNKEL (reference sequence). CDR3 sequence reads: CASSPDRDNTEAFF. CDR3 nucleotides: TGTGCCAGCAGCCCGGACAGGGACAACACTGAAGCTTTCTTT.

The CDR3 spells CASSYSLAHPTYEQYF. The CDR3 coding sequence is TGTGCCAGCAGTTACTCCCTAGCGCATCCTACCTACGAGCAGTACTTC. V is TRBV6-6 and J is TRBJ2-7, with D possibly matching TRBD2 (6 bases). This CDR3 is built from 16 residues. V gave up 0 bases and J gave up 2 bases, with 14 bases separating them. Germline V gene lookup returns CDR1 MNHNY and CDR2 SVGAGI (reference sequence).

V gene TRBV5-6 combines with J gene TRBJ1-1; D is unclear. The CDR3 length is 13 residues. Per germline, CDR1 SGHDT and CDR2 YYEEEE. Trimming shortened V by 2 bases and J by 11 bases, and 16 bases separated the two germline ends. CDR3 sequence: CASSLGQASIAFF. As DNA, the CDR3 is TGTGCCAGCAGCTTAGGTCAGGCGAGTATCGCTTTCTTT.

The rearrangement uses TRBV5-4 and TRBJ2-7, with TRBD2 matching 11 bases. The length of the CDR3 is 12 residues. V dropped 4 bases and J dropped 9; count of bases not matched to a gene: 3. CDR1 is SGHNT and CDR2 is YYREEE in the germline V gene (reference sequence). The CDR3 coding sequence is TGTGCCAGCAGCCCGGGACTAGCGGCGCAGTACTTC. Its translation is CASSPGLAAQYF.

The genes are TRBV5-5 and TRBJ1-2, with 7 nucleotides matching TRBD1. Losses at the gene ends were 2 bases for V and 2 bases for J; bases not matched to a gene: 6. In germline, CDR1 is SGHKS, CDR2 YYEKEE (reference sequence). The CDR3 length is 15 residues. The CDR3 loop reads CASSFLDRANYGYTF. CDR3 coding DNA: TGTGCCAGCAGCTTCCTAGACAGGGCGAACTATGGCTACACCTTC.

The CDR3 sequence is CASSMWAGRRDTQYF. The CDR3 coding sequence is TGTGCCAGCTCAATGTGGGCAGGGAGGAGAGATACGCAGTATTTT. This chain uses TRBV18 with TRBJ2-3, with D tentatively TRBD2 (6 bases). Trimming shortened V by 5 bases and J by 5 bases, and 17 bases separated the two germline ends. This CDR3 is 15 amino acids long. The germline V gene has CDR1 KGHSH and CDR2 LQKENI.

J is TRBJ1-1 and V is TRBV6-5; TRBD1 might be the D (5 bases). The CDR3 covers 12 residues. Germline-derived CDR1 and CDR2 are MNHEY and SVGAGI. Between the trimmed V and J ends, which lost 7 bases and 4 bases, there was a span of 10 bases. CDR3 bases: TGTGCCAGCACCCAGGGAGGCACTGAAGCTTTCTTT. This sequence encodes CASTQGGTEAFF.

This chain connects TRBV18 to TRBJ2-1; 16 nucleotides agree with TRBD2. Germline trimming cut 6 bases from V and 8 bases from J; bases unmatched to any gene: 13. The germline V gene encodes CDR1 KGHSH and CDR2 LQKENI. CDR3 length: 18 residues. The CDR3 loop is CASSEQSGLAGGPYEQFF. The CDR3 DNA reads as TGTGCCAGCTCGGAGCAGTCGGGACTAGCGGGAGGGCCCTATGAGCAGTTCTTC.

The chain is built from TRBV5-1 and TRBJ1-1; a possible D gene is TRBD1 (6 bases). Per the germline V gene, CDR1 is SGHRS and CDR2 is YFSETQ. The CDR3 covers 16 residues. The V end lost 2 bases, the J end lost 0 bases, and 14 bases lay between the germline ends. CDR3 sequence: CASSLIQGGVNTEAFF. As DNA, the CDR3 is TGCGCCAGCAGCTTAATACAGGGTGGGGTGAACACTGAAGCTTTCTTT.

V gene TRBV7-2 combines with J gene TRBJ1-2; 7 bases align to TRBD1. The ends lost 6 bases at V and 7 bases at J; junction bases unmatched: 8. The germline V gene has CDR1 SGHTA and CDR2 FQGNSA. CDR3 length: 13 residues. CDR3 loop: CASRDGTVFGYTF. CDR3 nucleotide sequence: TGTGCCAGCAGAGACGGGACAGTATTTGGCTACACCTTC.

The rearrangement joins TRBV10-3 to TRBJ2-1; weak D call: TRBD2 (5 bases). Per the germline V gene, CDR1 is ENHRY and CDR2 is SYGVKD. V was pared by 8 bases and J by 1 base, with 9 bases between. The CDR3 is made up of 13 amino acids. CDR3 DNA: TGTGCCATCGGGCGACTATCCTACAATGAGCAGTTCTTC. This codes for CAIGRLSYNEQFF.

V and J are TRBV11-3 and TRBJ2-3, with a weak D call TRBD2 (6 bases). This CDR3 spans 15 amino acids. Germline CDR1 SGHNT, CDR2 YENEEA. Trimming removed 5 bases at V and 2 bases at J, with 14 bases between. The DNA for the CDR3 is TGTGCCAGCAGCGGGGGACGGGGGATCACAGATACGCAGTATTTT. This encodes CASSGGRGITDTQYF.

The chain uses TRBV19 and TRBJ1-6, with unresolved D. V was pared by 0 bases and J by 14 bases, with 11 bases between. This CDR3 contains 13 residues. The germline V gene encodes CDR1 LNHDA and CDR2 SQIVND (reference sequence). In DNA form, the CDR3 reads TGTGCCAGTAGTATAGACAGGTTTAAGTCCCTCCACTTT. Translating gives CASSIDRFKSLHF.

This clone was seen a few times. The CDR3 coding sequence is TGTGCCTGGAGTACCCCCCGGACACGCATTACGAGCACTGAAGCTTTCTTT. Translation: CAWSTPRTRITSTEAFF. V is TRBV30 and J is TRBJ1-1; tentative D call: TRBD1 (5 bases). This CDR3 contains 17 residues. The germline gives CDR1 GTSNPN, CDR2 SVGIG (reference sequence). The V gene lost 2 bases and the J gene lost 4 bases, with 23 bases spanning the gap. Full variable domain (outside the CDR3, taken from reference TRBV30 and TRBJ1-1): SQTIHQWPATLVQPVGSPLSLECTVEGTSNPNLYWYRQAAGRGLQLLFYSVGIGQISSEVPQNLSASRPQDRQFILSSKKLLLSDSGFYLCAWSTPRTRITSTEAFFGQGTRLTVV.

The genes are TRBV7-2 and TRBJ1-1, with D maybe TRBD1 (5 bases). With 6 bases removed from V and 11 bases from J, the gap between germline ends came to 13 bases. The CDR3 is made up of 11 amino acids. CDR1 is SGHTA, CDR2 FQGNSA, per germline. The CDR3 DNA reads as TGTGCCAGCAGTGTCAGGGTGTCGGCTTTCTTT. Translated: CASSVRVSAFF.

The chain couples TRBV5-1 to TRBJ1-4, with 9 nucleotides matching TRBD1. The germline CDR1 and CDR2 sequences are SGHRS and YFSETQ. CDR3 length equals 16 residues. V lost 4 bases to trimming and J lost 6 bases; unmatched junction nucleotides: 10. The CDR3 DNA follows: TGCGCCAGCAGCCCCCGGACAGGGGATAAGGATGAAAAACTGTTTTTT. Translating gives CASSPRTGDKDEKLFF.

The chain has TRBV3-1 (or the pseudogene TRBV3-2) and TRBJ2-5; no clear D. The germline CDR1 and CDR2 sequences are LGHDT and YNNKEL (reference sequence). The CDR3 contains 16 residues. V lost 1 base, J lost 4 bases, and 16 bases lay in between. For the CDR3, the DNA is TGTGCCAGCAGCCAAGGGCTAGGCTCAATCCCAGAGACCCAGTACTTC. Its protein is CASSQGLGSIPETQYF.

The gene calls are TRBV7-2 and TRBJ1-1, with D hard to call. This CDR3 region has 15 residues. Germline CDR1 is SGHTA and CDR2 is FQGNSA. Trimming cost V 1 base and J 2 bases, with 11 bases left between them. The CDR3 DNA reads TGTGCCAGCAGCTTAGGGGTGAGGAGAAACACTGAAGCTTTCTTT. This translates into CASSLGVRRNTEAFF.

This clone came up once. The chain joins TRBV12-3 or TRBV12-4 to TRBJ2-1; D unresolved. Deletions cut 3 bases from V and 3 bases from J, with 6 bases between. The CDR3 is 13 residues long. The CDR3 reads CASSFLYYNEQFF. CDR3 in DNA: TGTGCCAGCAGTTTTCTCTACTACAATGAGCAGTTCTTC.

The rearrangement joins TRBV4-2 to TRBJ2-5; 10 bases map to TRBD2. The CDR3 extends over 17 amino acids. Losses at the gene ends were 0 bases for V and 5 bases for J; bases not matched to a gene: 9. Germline loops: CDR1 LGHNA, CDR2 YNFKEQ. DNA for the CDR3: TGTGCCAGCAGCCAAGATACCCTAGCGGGAGTGTTGGAGACCCAGTACTTC. Protein product: CASSQDTLAGVLETQYF.

J is TRBJ2-2 and V is TRBV7-2; 7 nucleotides agree with TRBD1. Per germline, CDR1 SGHTA and CDR2 FQGNSA. V lost 5 bases and J lost 4; bases outside the gene matches: 4. The CDR3 covers 14 residues. The CDR3 sequence is CASSRGPGTGELFF. In DNA, the CDR3 is TGTGCCAGCAGCAGGGGGCCCGGCACCGGGGAGCTGTTTTTT.

The V gene is TRBV10-2, the J gene TRBJ2-7; 8 bases agree with TRBD2. Germline-derived CDR1 and CDR2 are WSHSY and SAAADI. Germline trimming cut 3 bases from V and 7 bases from J; bases unmatched to any gene: 2. The CDR3 extends over 12 amino acids. This CDR3 is CASSDLAGEQYF. DNA for the CDR3: TGCGCCAGCAGTGACCTAGCGGGTGAGCAGTACTTC.